The clone carrying this T cell receptor (beta chain) was observed at least ten times. Its antigen remains unidentified. From the reads, TCRdb called clonotypes with MiXCR, one entry per CDR3 protein. The table shows under 50,000 distinct CDR3 sequences, with roughly 20% occurring only once. The data are from a study of T cell repertoires in cytomegalovirus infection. Study-wide results and caveats: The response measured ex vivo was dominated by TCR beta clonotypes (HLA-C-restricted and CMV-specific).

The V end lost 3 bases, the J end lost 3 bases, and 3 bases lay between the germline ends. The CDR3 totals 12 residues. Germline lookup yields CDR1 SEHNR and CDR2 FQNEAQ (reference sequence). The sample was PBMCs, sequenced either directly or after in vitro stimulation (not recorded which). The V and J genes are TRBV7-9 and TRBJ2-1; no reliable D call. The source of this sequence is a human donor in good health (CMV status not recorded). Some clones in this sample may be carry-over from other donors' samples. The CDR3 protein is CASSFNYNEQFF. The CDR3, as DNA: TGTGCCAGCAGCTTCAACTACAATGAGCAGTTCTTC.